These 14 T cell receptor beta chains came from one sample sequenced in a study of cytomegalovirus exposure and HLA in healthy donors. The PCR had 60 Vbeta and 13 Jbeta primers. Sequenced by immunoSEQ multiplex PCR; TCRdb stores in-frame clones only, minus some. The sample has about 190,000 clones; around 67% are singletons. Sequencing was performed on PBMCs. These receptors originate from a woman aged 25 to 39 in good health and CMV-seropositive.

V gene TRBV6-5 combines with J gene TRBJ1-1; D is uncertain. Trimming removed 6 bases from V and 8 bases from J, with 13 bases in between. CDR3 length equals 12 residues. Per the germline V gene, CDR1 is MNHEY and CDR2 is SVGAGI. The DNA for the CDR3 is TGTGCCAGCAGACGAGTTGGAGAAGAAGCTTTCTTT. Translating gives CASRRVGEEAFF.

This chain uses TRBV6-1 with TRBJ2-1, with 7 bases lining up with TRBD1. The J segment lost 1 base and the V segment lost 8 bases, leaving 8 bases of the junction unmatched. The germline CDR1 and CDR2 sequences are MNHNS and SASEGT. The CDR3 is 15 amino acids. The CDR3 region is CASRGRDSSYNEQFF. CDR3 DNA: TGTGCCAGCCGGGGTAGGGACAGTTCCTACAATGAGCAGTTCTTC.

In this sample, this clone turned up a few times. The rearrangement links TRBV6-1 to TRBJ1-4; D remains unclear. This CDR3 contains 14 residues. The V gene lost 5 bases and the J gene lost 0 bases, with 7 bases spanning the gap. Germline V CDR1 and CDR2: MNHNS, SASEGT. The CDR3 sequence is CASSPVSTNEKLFF. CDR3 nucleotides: TGTGCCAGCAGTCCGGTTTCAACTAATGAAAAACTGTTTTTT.

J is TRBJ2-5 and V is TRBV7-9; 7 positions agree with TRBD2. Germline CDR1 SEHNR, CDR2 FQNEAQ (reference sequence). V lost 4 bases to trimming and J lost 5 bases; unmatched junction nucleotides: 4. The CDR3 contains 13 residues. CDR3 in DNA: TGTGCCAGCAGCTACCGACTAGCTGAGACCCAGTACTTC. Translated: CASSYRLAETQYF. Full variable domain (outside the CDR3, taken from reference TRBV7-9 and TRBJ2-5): DTGVSQNPRHKITKRGQNVTFRCDPISEHNRLYWYRQTLGQGPEFLTYFQNEAQLEKSRLLSDRFSAERPKGSFSTLEIQRTEQGDSAMYLCASSYRLAETQYFGPGTRLLVL.

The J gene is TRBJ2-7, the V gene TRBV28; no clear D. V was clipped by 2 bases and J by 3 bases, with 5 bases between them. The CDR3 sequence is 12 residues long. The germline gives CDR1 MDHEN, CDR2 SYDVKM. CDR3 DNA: TGTGCCAGCAGTTTAGGAGACTACGAGCAGTACTTC. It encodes CASSLGDYEQYF.

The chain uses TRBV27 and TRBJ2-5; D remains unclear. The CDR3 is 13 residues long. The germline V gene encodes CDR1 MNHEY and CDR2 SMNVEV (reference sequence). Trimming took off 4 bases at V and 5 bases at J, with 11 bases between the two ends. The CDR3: CASSSFSLETQYF. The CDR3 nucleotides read TGTGCCAGCAGTTCCTTCTCCCTGGAGACCCAGTACTTC.

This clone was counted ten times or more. CDR3 sequence reads: CATFPGRMTGDGSYEQYF. Here the CDR3 DNA reads TGTGCCACCTTTCCAGGCCGCATGACAGGGGACGGCTCCTACGAGCAGTACTTC. The chain couples TRBV10-3 to TRBJ2-7; 8 bases are a match to TRBD1. The CDR3 sequence is 18 residues long. Trimming cost V 10 bases and J 0 bases; bases outside gene matches: 20. CDR1 and CDR2 (germline): ENHRY, SYGVKD.

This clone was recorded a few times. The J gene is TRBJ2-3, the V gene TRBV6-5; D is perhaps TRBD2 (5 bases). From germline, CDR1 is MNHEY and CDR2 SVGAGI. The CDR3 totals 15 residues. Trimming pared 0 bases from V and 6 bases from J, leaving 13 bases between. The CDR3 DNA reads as TGTGCCAGCAGTTACTCCACCGGGCTAGCCGATACGCAGTATTTT. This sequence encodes CASSYSTGLADTQYF.

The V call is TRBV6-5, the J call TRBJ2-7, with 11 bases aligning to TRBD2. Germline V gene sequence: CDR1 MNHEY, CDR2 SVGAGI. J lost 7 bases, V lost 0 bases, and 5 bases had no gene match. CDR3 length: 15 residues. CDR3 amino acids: CASSYSTSGTREQYF. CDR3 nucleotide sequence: TGTGCCAGCAGTTACTCGACTAGCGGGACGCGGGAGCAGTACTTC.

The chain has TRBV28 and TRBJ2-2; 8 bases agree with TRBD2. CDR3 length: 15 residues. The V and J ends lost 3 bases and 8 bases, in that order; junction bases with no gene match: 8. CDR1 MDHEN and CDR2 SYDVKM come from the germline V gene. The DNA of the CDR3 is TGTGCCAGCAGTTTCGAGCGGGAGTTGGGTGGGGAGCTGTTTTTT. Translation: CASSFERELGGELFF.

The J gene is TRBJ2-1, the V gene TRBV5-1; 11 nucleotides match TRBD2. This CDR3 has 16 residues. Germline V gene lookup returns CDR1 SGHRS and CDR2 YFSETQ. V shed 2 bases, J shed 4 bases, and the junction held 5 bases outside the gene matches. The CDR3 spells CASSFRTSGPYNEQFF. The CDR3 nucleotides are TGCGCCAGCAGCTTCCGGACTAGCGGGCCATACAATGAGCAGTTCTTC.

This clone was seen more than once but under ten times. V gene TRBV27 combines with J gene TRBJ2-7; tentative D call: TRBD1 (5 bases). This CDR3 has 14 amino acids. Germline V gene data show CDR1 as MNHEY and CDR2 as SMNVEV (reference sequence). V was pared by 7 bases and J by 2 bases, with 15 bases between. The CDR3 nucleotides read TGTGCCAGCACGGATCCAGGGCGGCCCTACGAGCAGTACTTC. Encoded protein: CASTDPGRPYEQYF.

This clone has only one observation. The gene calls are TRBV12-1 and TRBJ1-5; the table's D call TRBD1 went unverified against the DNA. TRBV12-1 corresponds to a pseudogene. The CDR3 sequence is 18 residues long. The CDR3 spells CASSPGQGKFSHNQPQHF. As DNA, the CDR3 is TGTGCCAGCAGCCCGGGACAGGGGAAGTTTTCTCACAATCAGCCCCAGCATTTT.

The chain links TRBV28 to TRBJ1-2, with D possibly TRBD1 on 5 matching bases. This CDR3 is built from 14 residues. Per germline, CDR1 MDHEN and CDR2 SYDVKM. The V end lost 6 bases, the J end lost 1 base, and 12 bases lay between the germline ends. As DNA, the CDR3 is TGTGCCAGCAGCGCCCCAGGGCTTAACTATGGCTACACCTTC. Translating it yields CASSAPGLNYGYTF.